Sequencing of this T cell receptor (beta chain) was carried out in a study of shared clonotypes between healthy human individuals. Study processing details: ImmunoSEQ yielded junction-only sequences lacking quality scores, so filtering differed. The method was immunoSEQ multiplex PCR; TCRdb's version includes in-frame clones alone and lacks a portion of them. The D gene and trimming were derived from the DNA, and the V and J assignments and clone size from that table. The sample holds some 1,400,000 clones, roughly 96% seen once. The CDR3 extends over 19 amino acids. Germline CDR1 and CDR2: SGHAT and FQNNGV. V shed 0 bases and J shed 2 bases, with 20 bases lying between them. Regarding this clone: What it binds is not known.

Every donor, a Caucasian adult, lived in Nashville, Tennessee. Study-wide findings and caveats: Memory subsets had estimated richness that was generally smaller than that of naive subsets.

Sequencing was done on a sample of naive CD4+ T cells sorted from blood. Regarding subset: CD45RA+ positively selected. The chain is built from TRBV11-2 and TRBJ2-1; TRBD2 is a possible D gene (6 bases). The source of this sequence is a man aged 30 to 45 in good health. For the CDR3, the DNA is TGTGCCAGCAGCTTAGATATCGGCGGGACCACTACAACCTACAATGAGCAGTTCTTC. Protein: CASSLDIGGTTTTYNEQFF.